The rows below give T cell receptor beta chains drawn from one sample of a study of blood T cell repertoires in COVID-19. Here immunoSEQ multiplex PCR was the method, and the copy in TCRdb shows in-frame clones only, minus some. Among approximately 460,000 clones listed, 80% to 90% were seen once. Source material: peripheral blood. The receptors come from a man aged 18 to 29 with COVID-19, enrolled during active disease. The CDR3 runs from the conserved cysteine through the conserved F or W. The D gene is left open where the match is weak. Rows give clone size only sometimes, using once, few, many, or a class for an expanded clone.

d_call	clone_size	j_call	v_call	cdr3_aa	cdr3_nt
-	-	TRBJ2-3	TRBV4-1	CASSHPPGLLHPDTQYF	TGCGCCAGCAGCCACCCCCCTGGACTTCTGCACCCAGATACGCAGTATTTT
TRBD2	once	TRBJ2-2	TRBV4-2	CASSQERGGTGELFF	TGTGCCAGCAGCCAGGAGCGGGGGGGCACCGGGGAGCTGTTTTTT
-	few	TRBJ2-3	TRBV27	CASSLSGSTDTQYF	TGTGCCAGCAGTTTATCCGGGTCGACAGATACGCAGTATTTT
TRBD1	-	TRBJ1-1	TRBV25-1	CASRPGQGVVEAFF	TGTGCCAGCAGACCGGGACAGGGGGTAGTTGAAGCTTTCTTT
TRBD1	once	TRBJ2-6	TRBV7-9	CASSTGTGFAGANVLTF	TGTGCCAGCAGCACCGGGACAGGGTTTGCTGGGGCCAACGTCCTGACTTTC
-	few	TRBJ1-1	TRBV24-1	CATSDTGSVEAFF	TGTGCCACCAGTGATACAGGGTCCGTCGAAGCTTTCTTT
-	-	TRBJ2-7	TRBV6-5	CASRGLYRYEQYF	TGTGCCAGCAGGGGACTCTACCGCTACGAGCAGTACTTC
TRBD2	-	TRBJ2-1	TRBV19	CASSPGTSSGHEQFF	TGTGCCAGTAGTCCCGGGACTAGCAGTGGCCATGAGCAGTTCTTC
-	once	TRBJ1-3	TRBV4-1	CASSPRTVTGNTIYF	TGCGCCAGCAGCCCCCGGACAGTGACTGGAAACACCATATATTTT
-	-	TRBJ2-2	TRBV30	CAWTPGTFNTGELFF	TGTGCCTGGACCCCCGGGACTTTTAACACCGGGGAGCTGTTTTTT
TRBD2	-	TRBJ2-1	TRBV9	CASSMGLAGGTYNEQFF	TGTGCCAGCAGCATGGGACTAGCGGGGGGCACCTACAATGAGCAGTTCTTC
TRBD2	-	TRBJ2-5	TRBV7-6	CASSFGLAGGIWETQYF	TGTGCCAGCAGCTTTGGACTAGCGGGGGGGATATGGGAGACCCAGTACTTC
-	-	TRBJ2-7	TRBV13	CASSSRLLYEQYF	TGTGCCAGCAGTTCTCGACTCCTGTACGAGCAGTACTTC
TRBD2	-	TRBJ2-3	TRBV6-8	CASSYWAGGRTTTQYF	TGTGCCAGCAGTTACTGGGCGGGGGGCCGTACCACTACGCAGTATTTT
TRBD2	-	TRBJ2-1	TRBV19	CASSKGWVAGGPDYNEQFF	TGTGCCAGTAGTAAGGGTTGGGTAGCGGGAGGGCCGGACTACAATGAGCAGTTCTTC
-	-	TRBJ1-1	TRBV27	CASSFFRENTEAFF	TGTGCCAGCAGTTTTTTCAGGGAGAACACTGAAGCTTTCTTT
-	-	TRBJ1-2	TRBV18	CASSPQDRPYGYTF	TGTGCCAGCTCACCTCAGGACAGACCCTATGGCTACACCTTC
-	-	TRBJ1-2	TRBV19	CASSIQGDYGYTF	TGTGCCAGTAGTATCCAGGGCGACTATGGCTACACCTTC
-	-	TRBJ2-2	TRBV5-1	CASSLAVGRETGELFF	TGCGCCAGCAGCTTGGCCGTTGGGCGGGAAACCGGGGAGCTGTTTTTT
-	-	TRBJ2-7	TRBV12-5	CASGLPRGGRIEQYF	TGTGCTAGTGGTCTCCCCCGCGGGGGCCGGATCGAGCAGTACTTC